This entry lists 32 T cell receptor beta chains sequenced from one sample in a study of shared clonotypes between healthy human individuals. Libraries were prepared by immunoSEQ multiplex PCR; TCRdb keeps only in-frame clonotypes and omits some of them. The sample yields 950,000 to 1,100,000 clones, about 84% seen once. Sample: memory CD4+ T cells from PBMCs. The subset: CD45RA-negative fraction. These receptors all come from a man aged 18 to 35 in good health. Some clones in this sample may be carry-over from other donors' samples.

This clone was picked up one time. Other DNA sequences within the sample encode an identical CDR3. The V gene is TRBV5-1, the J gene TRBJ2-1; maybe TRBD1 (5 bases). With 0 bases removed from V and 1 base from J, the gap between germline ends came to 8 bases. Germline CDR1 reads SGHRS; CDR2 reads YFSETQ. The CDR3 covers 15 residues. CDR3 region: CASSLEAGSYNEQFF. CDR3 DNA sequence: TGCGCCAGCAGCTTGGAGGCAGGGTCCTACAATGAGCAGTTCTTC.

As to this clone: Other DNA sequences within the sample encode an identical CDR3. The genes are TRBV18 and TRBJ1-1; D uncertain. Germline assignment: CDR1 KGHSH and CDR2 LQKENI. The CDR3 runs 12 residues. Trimming stripped 3 bases from V and 8 bases from J, with 10 bases between. CDR3 DNA: TGTGCCAGCTCACCTGGTTTGGGAGAAGCTTTCTTT. Protein sequence: CASSPGLGEAFF.

This clone came up a few times. The rearrangement joins TRBV5-1 to TRBJ1-2; D is perhaps TRBD1 (5 bases). This CDR3 has 16 amino acids. Looked up from germline, CDR1 is SGHRS and CDR2 is YFSETQ. Trimming took off 3 bases at V and 1 base at J, with 16 bases between the two ends. CDR3 bases: TGCGCCAGCAGCTACGCTTTGGTGGGGGTTAACTATGGCTACACCTTC. This codes for CASSYALVGVNYGYTF.

This sequence joins TRBV6-8 and TRBJ2-6; TRBD1 agrees at 8 bases. With 6 bases clipped from V and 4 bases from J, the junction kept 11 bases outside the gene matches. CDR1 MNHGY and CDR2 SAAAGT come from the germline V gene. The CDR3 is 17 amino acids. CDR3 DNA sequence: TGTGCCAGCAGACACGCCCCGACAGGGGACGGGGCCAACGTCCTGACTTTC. This translates into CASRHAPTGDGANVLTF.

This clone has a single count. At one of its ends the junction is not consistent with the germline gene, which may arise from a read error. The chain joins TRBV27 to TRBJ1-2; D remains unclear. This CDR3 is 12 amino acids long. Per the germline V gene, CDR1 is MNHEY and CDR2 is SMNVEV (reference sequence). The CDR3 DNA reads as TGTGCCAGCAGTCTATCAGGTTATGGCTACACCTTC. This translates into CASSLSGYGYTF.

The V gene is TRBV29-1, the J gene TRBJ2-7, with TRBD1 matching 9 bases. The CDR3 length is 14 residues. CDR1 is SQVTM, CDR2 ANQGSEA, per germline. The V and J ends lost 2 bases and 2 bases, in that order; junction bases with no gene match: 4. The CDR3, as DNA: TGCAGCGTTGAAACTGGGACAGGGACCTACGAGCAGTACTTC. This sequence encodes CSVETGTGTYEQYF.

The V and J genes are TRBV29-1 and TRBJ2-5, with D maybe TRBD1 (5 bases). From germline, CDR1 is SQVTM and CDR2 ANQGSEA. The V end lost 4 bases, the J end lost 4 bases, and 13 bases lay between the germline ends. This CDR3 has 13 residues. In DNA form, the CDR3 reads TGCAGCGTTGGGGGCAGGGCGATAGAGACCCAGTACTTC. Its translation: CSVGGRAIETQYF.

The chain employs TRBV10-3 and TRBJ1-4; TRBD1 agrees at 7 bases. CDR1 is ENHRY, CDR2 SYGVKD, per germline. The CDR3 contains 12 residues. The V and J ends lost 10 bases and 8 bases, in that order; junction bases with no gene match: 7. The CDR3: CATQGQDEKLFF. For the CDR3, the DNA is TGTGCCACACAGGGGCAGGACGAAAAACTGTTTTTT.

This sequence joins TRBV6-6 and TRBJ1-5; 7 nucleotides align to TRBD1. The germline gives CDR1 MNHNY, CDR2 SVGAGI (reference sequence). V lost 6 bases and J lost 3; bases outside the gene matches: 11. The CDR3 is 16 amino acids. The CDR3 region is CASRVYRGGNNQPQHF. As DNA, the CDR3 is TGTGCCAGCAGGGTTTACAGGGGAGGAAACAATCAGCCCCAGCATTTT.

This clone was detected only once. A much larger clone lies a single base off, so this may be a read error. This sequence joins TRBV29-1 and TRBJ2-2, with D possibly being TRBD1 (6 bases). The CDR3 covers 16 residues. Germline CDR1 and CDR2: SQVTM and ANQGSEA. CDR3 in amino acids: CSVEDIPGVNTVELFF. The DNA of the CDR3 is TGCAGCGTTGAAGACATTCCAGGGGTAAACACCGTGGAGCTGTTTTTT.

This clone showed up just once. The chain couples TRBV7-8 to TRBJ2-1; TRBD2 matches 7 bases. V shed 10 bases and J 10 bases; nucleotides not matched to a gene: 16. The CDR3 sequence is 14 residues long. Germline CDR1 SGHVS, CDR2 FQNEAQ. CDR3 residues: CATIWREPFGEQFF. The CDR3 DNA sequence: TGTGCCACGATATGGCGGGAGCCCTTCGGGGAGCAGTTCTTC. Full variable domain (missing parts from reference TRBV7-8 and TRBJ2-1): GAGVSQSPRYKVAKRGQDVALRCDPISGHVSLFWYQQALGQGPEFLTYFQNEAQLDKSGLPSDRFFAERPEGSVSTLKIQRTQQEDSAVYLCATIWREPFGEQFFGPGTRLTVL.

V and J are TRBV5-1 and TRBJ2-1; 9 nucleotides align to TRBD1. The V and J ends lost 0 bases and 6 bases, in that order; junction bases with no gene match: 7. CDR1 is SGHRS and CDR2 is YFSETQ in the germline V gene. The length of the CDR3 is 16 residues. DNA of the CDR3: TGCGCCAGCAGCTTGGCTACAGGGGGCGCAGGCAATGAGCAGTTCTTC. Protein: CASSLATGGAGNEQFF.

The count of this clone is one. This chain connects TRBV7-2 to TRBJ2-7; D is ambiguous. Germline V gene data show CDR1 as SGHTA and CDR2 as FQGNSA. The CDR3 contains 13 residues. Deletions cut 4 bases from V and 0 bases from J, with 7 bases between. In DNA form, the CDR3 reads TGTGCCAGCAGCTCCCAAAGCTCCTACGAGCAGTACTTC. Translation gives CASSSQSSYEQYF. Together with reference TRBV7-2 and TRBJ2-7, the CDR3 gives the full variable domain: GAGVSQSPSNKVTEKGKDVELRCDPISGHTALYWYRQSLGQGLEFLIYFQGNSAPDKSGLPSDRFSAERTGGSVSTLTIQRTQQEDSAVYLCASSSQSSYEQYFGPGTRLTVT.

The chain is built from TRBV4-1 and TRBJ2-7, with 9 bases matching TRBD2. J lost 10 bases, V lost 6 bases, and 10 bases had no gene match. Germline-derived CDR1 and CDR2 are MGHRA and YSYEKL. The CDR3 extends over 13 amino acids. The CDR3, as DNA: TGCGCCAGCAGATCTAGCGGGATCGGAGGACAGTACTTC. It translates to CASRSSGIGGQYF.

This chain connects TRBV28 to TRBJ1-5; 9 bases line up with TRBD1. With 5 bases clipped from V and 0 bases from J, the junction kept 8 bases outside the gene matches. Germline V gives CDR1 MDHEN, CDR2 SYDVKM. The CDR3 extends over 17 amino acids. In nucleotides, the CDR3 is TGTGCCAGCAGTCCACAGGGGGCCGGGTATAGCAATCAGCCCCAGCATTTT. It translates to CASSPQGAGYSNQPQHF.

The gene calls are TRBV19 and TRBJ1-5; D ambiguous. The CDR3 has 12 amino acids. The V gene's germline CDR1 is LNHDA and CDR2 SQIVND (reference sequence). The V and J ends lost 3 bases and 5 bases respectively, with 5 bases between them. The CDR3 region is CASSIQDQPQHF. CDR3 nucleotide sequence: TGTGCCAGTAGTATTCAGGATCAGCCCCAGCATTTT.

CDR3 nucleotide sequence: TGTGCCAGCAGCACCCAGGGGTCTAGGGACAGGGGTTACGAGCAGTACTTC. It encodes CASSTQGSRDRGYEQYF. The rearrangement uses TRBV7-6 and TRBJ2-7, with 10 bases fitting TRBD1. V gave up 5 bases and J gave up 4 bases; unmatched junction bases: 14. The germline CDR1 and CDR2 sequences are SGHVS and FNYEAQ. The CDR3 has 17 residues.

This chain links TRBV25-1 with TRBJ2-2; D might be TRBD2 (6 bases). CDR1 is MGHDK, CDR2 SYGVNS, per germline. The CDR3 runs to 14 residues. Trimming stripped 7 bases from V and 5 bases from J, with 14 bases between. The CDR3 protein is CASNSDAGTGELFF. CDR3 coding DNA: TGTGCCAGCAATTCGGACGCGGGGACCGGGGAGCTGTTTTTT.

The chain carries TRBV28 and TRBJ2-7; 11 positions match TRBD2. The J segment lost 6 bases and the V segment lost 2 bases, leaving 6 bases of the junction unmatched. The CDR3 runs 15 residues. Germline V gene data show CDR1 as MDHEN and CDR2 as SYDVKM. The CDR3 bases are TGTGCCAGCAGTTTAAGCCTAGCGGGAGGATTCGAGCAGTACTTC. Translating it yields CASSLSLAGGFEQYF.

A few counts support this clone. V gene TRBV13 combines with J gene TRBJ1-1, with D perhaps TRBD1 (6 bases). The CDR3 extends over 17 amino acids. Trimming stripped 5 bases from V and 0 bases from J, with 19 bases between. Germline V gene data show CDR1 as PRHDT and CDR2 as FYEKMQ (reference sequence). The CDR3 bases are TGTGCCAGCAGCCCGAGGGGGAACAAGGGTATGAACACTGAAGCTTTCTTT. This sequence encodes CASSPRGNKGMNTEAFF.

V and J are TRBV6-5 and TRBJ2-3; D is unclear. CDR3 length: 16 residues. Trimming took 2 bases from V and 0 from J, leaving 12 bases between them. The germline V gene has CDR1 MNHEY and CDR2 SVGAGI. Here the CDR3 reads CASSYRVAASTDTQYF. The DNA for the CDR3 is TGTGCCAGCAGTTACCGGGTAGCAGCCAGCACAGATACGCAGTATTTT.

This clone has only a few counts. J is TRBJ2-3 and V is TRBV5-6; maybe TRBD1 (6 bases). The CDR3 has 15 amino acids. Trimming left V 0 bases short and J 2 bases short, with 10 bases between. Germline CDR1 is SGHDT and CDR2 is YYEEEE. In nucleotides, the CDR3 is TGTGCCAGCAGCTTGGGTTGGGACATCACAGATACGCAGTATTTT. This encodes CASSLGWDITDTQYF.

J is TRBJ2-7 and V is TRBV6-5, with D possibly being TRBD1 (6 bases). CDR3 length: 12 residues. The germline gives CDR1 MNHEY, CDR2 SVGAGI. V lost 5 bases to trimming and J lost 2 bases, with 7 bases between them. CDR3 amino acids: CASSRDTYEQYF. DNA for the CDR3: TGTGCCAGCAGTCGGGACACCTACGAGCAGTACTTC.

J is TRBJ2-7 and V is TRBV19; TRBD2 matches at 8 bases. Per germline, CDR1 LNHDA and CDR2 SQIVND (reference sequence). J lost 2 bases, V lost 5 bases, and 11 bases had no gene match. The CDR3 has 16 amino acids. The CDR3 nucleotides are TGTGCCAGTAGTCAGGTACGGGCGGGAGGTGCCTACGAGCAGTACTTC. It yields the protein CASSQVRAGGAYEQYF. Supplemented by reference TRBV19 and TRBJ2-7, the full variable domain reads DGGITQSPKYLFRKEGQNVTLSCEQNLNHDAMYWYRQDPGQGLRLIYYSQIVNDFQKGDIAEGYSVSREKKESFPLTVTSAQKNPTAFYLCASSQVRAGGAYEQYFGPGTRLTVT.

With regard to this clone: Other DNA sequences in this sample translate to the same CDR3. V usage is TRBV10-3 and J usage is TRBJ1-1, with a tentative D call TRBD1 (5 bases). The CDR3 spans 12 residues. The germline V and J ends were trimmed by 2 bases and 5 bases, with 6 bases remaining between them. From germline, CDR1 is ENHRY and CDR2 SYGVKD. In DNA, the CDR3 is TGTGCCATCAGTGAGGGGGGGACTGAAGCTTTCTTT. Its protein is CAISEGGTEAFF.

The gene calls are TRBV28 and TRBJ1-5; 11 bases line up with TRBD1. With 5 bases clipped from V and 6 bases from J, the junction kept 6 bases outside the gene matches. The CDR3 length is 15 residues. Looked up from germline, CDR1 is MDHEN and CDR2 is SYDVKM. The CDR3 loop is CASSPTDRGLQPQHF. The CDR3 DNA follows: TGTGCCAGCAGTCCCACGGACAGGGGGCTTCAGCCCCAGCATTTT.

Here the CDR3 DNA reads TGTGCCAGCAGCCCCCAACCGGACTCTGGAAACACCATATATTTT. The encoded protein is CASSPQPDSGNTIYF. V and J are TRBV7-8 and TRBJ1-3, with unresolved D. The CDR3 covers 15 residues. Between the trimmed V and J ends, which lost 5 bases and 0 bases, there was a span of 11 bases. The V gene's germline CDR1 is SGHVS and CDR2 FQNEAQ. The variable domain in full, completed from reference TRBV7-8 and TRBJ1-3, reads GAGVSQSPRYKVAKRGQDVALRCDPISGHVSLFWYQQALGQGPEFLTYFQNEAQLDKSGLPSDRFFAERPEGSVSTLKIQRTQQEDSAVYLCASSPQPDSGNTIYFGEGSWLTVV.

The DNA of the CDR3 is TGTGCCAGCAGTACCCCGGGACAGGGTACCGAGCAGTACTTC. It specifies CASSTPGQGTEQYF. The V gene is TRBV6-6, the J gene TRBJ2-7, with 9 nucleotides matching TRBD1. Trimming took 5 bases from V and 6 from J; bases not matched to a gene: 8. Germline V lookup: CDR1 MNHNY, CDR2 SVGAGI (reference sequence). This CDR3 comprises 14 residues.

CDR3 DNA: TGTGCCAGCAGCGTAGCAGCGGGATATTCCTACGAGCAGTACTTC. This encodes CASSVAAGYSYEQYF. This rearrangement joins TRBV9 to TRBJ2-7; 7 positions match TRBD2. Germline lookup yields CDR1 SGDLS and CDR2 YYNGEE. V shed 0 bases and J 1 base; nucleotides not matched to a gene: 4. This CDR3 contains 15 residues.

The J gene is TRBJ1-5, the V gene TRBV7-9; no clear D gene. There are 12 residues in the CDR3. Trimming removed 3 bases at V and 7 bases at J, with 7 bases between. CDR1 is SEHNR, CDR2 FQNEAQ, per germline (reference sequence). This CDR3 is CASSFGSQPQHF. DNA of the CDR3: TGTGCCAGCAGCTTCGGTTCGCAGCCCCAGCATTTT.

V and J are TRBV5-5 and TRBJ2-2, with TRBD2 identical over 11 bases. The CDR3 extends over 16 amino acids. Trimming cost V 4 bases and J 5 bases; bases outside gene matches: 7. The germline CDR1 and CDR2 sequences are SGHKS and YYEKEE (reference sequence). The CDR3 sequence is CASSVGTSGITGELFF. As DNA, the CDR3 is TGTGCCAGCAGCGTTGGGACTAGCGGAATAACCGGGGAGCTGTTTTTT.

The chain employs TRBV11-2 and TRBJ2-7; D unresolved. The ends were cut back, 0 bases at V and 7 bases at J, with 16 bases in the middle. The CDR3 contains 15 residues. Germline V gives CDR1 SGHAT, CDR2 FQNNGV. The CDR3 loop reads CASSLEWTPRQEQYF. The CDR3 nucleotides read TGTGCCAGCAGCTTAGAGTGGACCCCAAGGCAGGAGCAGTACTTC. Combining the CDR3 with reference TRBV11-2 and TRBJ2-7 gives the whole variable domain EAGVAQSPRYKIIEKRQSVAFWCNPISGHATLYWYQQILGQGPKLLIQFQNNGVVDDSQLPKDRFSAERLKGVDSTLKIQPAKLEDSAVYLCASSLEWTPRQEQYFGPGTRLTVT.